This TCR beta chain derives from a study of CD8 T cells in ankylosing spondylitis. Findings and limits, study-wide: Matched ankylosing spondylitis synovial fluid reportedly contained a significantly enriched population of disease-linked clones. Typical of ankylosing spondylitis blood, it appeared, was a TCR beta motif of eight highly homologous variants.

By quantitative 5'-RACE with molecular barcodes, the TCR beta libraries were made. TCRdb itself ran the 5' RACE reads through MiXCR, one entry per CDR3 protein. The sample records 340,000 or so distinct CDR3 sequences, roughly 15% being singletons. This clonotype came up a few times. Its antigen is not known. The sample consisted of blood, either unsorted or a sorted T cell fraction (not recorded which). The source is a male donor with ankylosing spondylitis or in good health (not recorded which).

Here the CDR3 reads CSVAQHNEQFF. The CDR3 nucleotides read TGCAGCGTTGCCCAACACAATGAGCAGTTCTTC. J is TRBJ2-1 and V is TRBV29-1; the D is unclear. Trimming left V 4 bases short and J 5 bases short, with 6 bases between. From germline, CDR1 is SQVTM and CDR2 ANQGSEA. This CDR3 is built from 11 residues.